The 27 T cell receptor beta chains below were found in one sample sequenced in a study of blood T cell repertoires in COVID-19. Generated by immunoSEQ multiplex PCR, the TCRdb table keeps only in-frame clones and is missing some. The sample holds around 190,000 clones; about 81% are singletons and the top ten take 6.5% to 9.5%. Input material: peripheral blood. Source of these receptors: a woman aged 60 to 75 with COVID-19, enrolled during active disease.

The CDR3 DNA reads as TGTGCCACCAGCAGGGACAGGGGGCGCGGATCTAATGAAAAACTGTTTTTT. It encodes CATSRDRGRGSNEKLFF. The rearrangement joins TRBV15 to TRBJ1-4, with TRBD1 matching over 11 bases. The junction had 6 bases not matched to a gene; V was cut back by 3 bases and J by 3 bases. The CDR3 runs to 17 residues. Germline V gene lookup returns CDR1 LNHNV and CDR2 YYDKDF (reference sequence).

The chain has TRBV6-6 and TRBJ2-2; D is ambiguous. The CDR3 covers 10 residues. Germline V lookup: CDR1 MNHNY, CDR2 SVGAGI (reference sequence). Trimming cost V 6 bases and J 9 bases, with 5 bases left between them. As DNA, the CDR3 is TGTGCCAGCAGATTTAGGGAGCTGTTTTTT. It is translated as CASRFRELFF.

The chain carries TRBV5-4 and TRBJ1-2; 7 bases fit TRBD1. The CDR3 length is 16 residues. In germline, CDR1 is SGHNT, CDR2 YYREEE (reference sequence). Germline trimming cut 4 bases from V and 0 bases from J; bases unmatched to any gene: 9. CDR3 nucleotide sequence: TGTGCCAGCAGCCCCTCGGGACAGCTAGCTAACTATGGCTACACCTTC. This translates into CASSPSGQLANYGYTF.

This rearrangement joins TRBV19 to TRBJ1-1; 7 bases are a match to TRBD1. After removal of 8 bases from V and 7 bases from J, the junction contained 7 bases not matched to a gene. Per the germline V gene, CDR1 is LNHDA and CDR2 is SQIVND (reference sequence). The CDR3 has 12 residues. CDR3 residues: CASARGGGEAFF. The CDR3 DNA reads TGTGCCAGTGCCAGAGGGGGCGGTGAAGCTTTCTTT. The full variable domain, rest sourced from reference TRBV19 and TRBJ1-1, is DGGITQSPKYLFRKEGQNVTLSCEQNLNHDAMYWYRQDPGQGLRLIYYSQIVNDFQKGDIAEGYSVSREKKESFPLTVTSAQKNPTAFYLCASARGGGEAFFGQGTRLTVV.

The chain recombines TRBV30 with TRBJ1-3; tentatively, D is TRBD1 (6 bases). The CDR3 length is 14 residues. CDR1 is GTSNPN, CDR2 SVGIG, per germline (reference sequence). Trimming removed 0 bases at V and 3 bases at J, with 9 bases between. The CDR3 region has the DNA TGTGCCTGGAGTGTAGGGGGATTTGGAAACACCATATATTTT. Its protein product is CAWSVGGFGNTIYF.

CDR3: CASSPGSLGGETQYF. The CDR3 region has the DNA TGTGCCAGCAGCCCCGGATCCCTCGGCGGAGAGACCCAGTACTTC. The V and J genes are TRBV7-2 and TRBJ2-5; D call uncertain. The V end was cut by 5 bases, the J end by 4 bases, with 17 bases between. Germline lookup yields CDR1 SGHTA and CDR2 FQGNSA. CDR3 length: 15 amino acids.

The rearrangement joins TRBV24-1 to TRBJ2-1, with TRBD2 matching 12 bases. This CDR3 is built from 18 residues. Germline V gene lookup returns CDR1 KGHDR and CDR2 SFDVKD. V was pared by 4 bases and J by 13 bases, with 19 bases of the junction left unmatched. Written as DNA, the CDR3 is TGTGCCACCAGTGACCACGACAGGGCTAGCGGGAGGGCCGGTGACCAGTTCTTC. Encoded protein: CATSDHDRASGRAGDQFF.

This clone was counted only a few times. CDR3 nucleotides: TGTGCCAGCAGCCAAGGCCGGGCGGGCTATGGCTACACCTTC. Protein product: CASSQGRAGYGYTF. This chain uses TRBV3-1 (or the pseudogene TRBV3-2) with TRBJ1-2; D gene unclear. V lost 1 base and J lost 4, with 10 bases in between. CDR1 and CDR2 from the germline V gene are LGHDT and YNNKEL (reference sequence). The length of the CDR3 is 14 residues.

The V gene is TRBV29-1, the J gene TRBJ1-2; 12 nucleotides agree with TRBD1. The germline V gene has CDR1 SQVTM and CDR2 ANQGSEA. This CDR3 has 16 residues. With V trimmed by 6 bases and J by 7 bases, 15 bases remained unmatched. CDR3 in DNA: TGCAGCGTAATACCGGGACAGGGGGCCTCTTACGGTGGCTACACCTTC. It yields the protein CSVIPGQGASYGGYTF.

The V and J genes are TRBV15 and TRBJ1-2, with D possibly matching TRBD1 (5 bases). Trimming removed 5 bases at V and 4 bases at J, with 17 bases between. CDR3 length: 15 residues. Germline V gives CDR1 LNHNV, CDR2 YYDKDF (reference sequence). The CDR3 nucleotides read TGTGCCACCAGCTCCCGCTCAGGGAATCCCTATGGCTACACCTTC. This translates into CATSSRSGNPYGYTF.

This clone was detected only once. The chain uses TRBV6-5 and TRBJ2-7; 10 bases map to TRBD2. In germline, CDR1 is MNHEY, CDR2 SVGAGI. This CDR3 spans 16 amino acids. Trimming removed 0 bases from V and 2 bases from J; junction bases left unmatched: 4. CDR3 DNA: TGTGCCAGCAGTTACTCTCCAGCGGGAGGGCCCTACGAGCAGTACTTC. This codes for CASSYSPAGGPYEQYF.

The chain recombines TRBV27 with TRBJ2-7; D uncertain. V lost 7 bases and J lost 3, with 10 bases in between. Looked up from germline, CDR1 is MNHEY and CDR2 is SMNVEV (reference sequence). The CDR3 runs 12 residues. This CDR3 is CASTDNNYEQYF. CDR3 nucleotides: TGTGCCAGCACCGACAACAACTACGAGCAGTACTTC.

The CDR3 loop reads CASSPGRVTRIYEQYF. DNA for the CDR3: TGCGCCAGCAGCCCAGGCAGGGTGACTAGGATTTACGAGCAGTACTTC. This chain joins TRBV5-1 and TRBJ2-7; D might be TRBD2 (6 bases). The CDR3 extends over 16 amino acids. Trimming took off 4 bases at V and 4 bases at J, with 21 bases between the two ends. CDR1 SGHRS and CDR2 YFSETQ come from the germline V gene.

The chain employs TRBV28 and TRBJ1-6; 10 nucleotides align to TRBD1. The CDR3 totals 19 residues. Looked up from germline, CDR1 is MDHEN and CDR2 is SYDVKM. J was trimmed by 5 bases and V by 3 bases; bases with no gene match: 13. Written as DNA, the CDR3 is TGTGCCAGCAGTTTTTCAGGACAGGGGGTTACCGTGGATAATTCACCCCTCCACTTT. Amino acid sequence: CASSFSGQGVTVDNSPLHF.

The V gene is TRBV27, the J gene TRBJ2-7; TRBD2 matches 8 bases. V was clipped by 4 bases and J by 1 base; unmatched bases: 3. The CDR3 consists of 14 residues. Germline-derived CDR1 and CDR2 are MNHEY and SMNVEV (reference sequence). CDR3 coding DNA: TGTGCCAGCAGTTCACTAGCGGAGTCCTACGAGCAGTACTTC. This encodes CASSSLAESYEQYF.

This clone was seen a single time. The rearrangement joins TRBV29-1 to TRBJ2-3; 15 positions agree with TRBD2. V lost 7 bases, J lost 0 bases, and 8 bases stayed unmatched. The germline V gene has CDR1 SQVTM and CDR2 ANQGSEA. The CDR3 sequence is 17 residues long. CDR3 in amino acids: CSASGLAGGPSTDTQYF. DNA of the CDR3: TGCAGCGCATCAGGACTAGCGGGGGGGCCTAGCACAGATACGCAGTATTTT.

The rearrangement joins TRBV6-1 to TRBJ2-5, with 7 bases that match TRBD1. Germline V gene data show CDR1 as MNHNS and CDR2 as SASEGT. The length of the CDR3 is 16 residues. Unmatched junction bases numbered 11, after V lost 2 bases and J lost 5 bases. The chain's CDR3 is CASSERARGNAETQYF. In DNA, the CDR3 is TGTGCCAGCAGTGAAAGGGCCAGGGGGAATGCGGAGACCCAGTACTTC.

The gene calls are TRBV4-2 and TRBJ1-6; D uncertain. Deletions cut 0 bases from V and 0 bases from J, with 9 bases between. The CDR3 sequence is 17 residues long. Germline-derived CDR1 and CDR2 are LGHNA and YNFKEQ. The CDR3 sequence is CASSQEPGPSYNSPLHF. The CDR3 DNA follows: TGTGCCAGCAGCCAAGAGCCAGGTCCCTCCTATAATTCACCCCTCCACTTT.

This clone was found many times. The gene calls are TRBV28 and TRBJ2-2; 8 bases agree with TRBD1. The CDR3 has 14 residues. The V gene end was trimmed by 2 bases and the J gene end by 5 bases; junction bases not matched to a gene: 1. CDR1 MDHEN and CDR2 SYDVKM come from the germline V gene. CDR3 in DNA: TGTGCCAGCAGTTTACGGACAGGGACCGGGGAGCTGTTTTTT. Translated: CASSLRTGTGELFF.

V is TRBV24-1 and J is TRBJ2-1, with 8 positions matching TRBD1. Germline CDR1 and CDR2: KGHDR and SFDVKD. This CDR3 spans 14 amino acids. With V trimmed by 12 bases and J by 10 bases, 16 bases remained unmatched. This chain's CDR3 is CASSGTGRLSEQFF. The CDR3 nucleotides are TGTGCCTCTTCCGGGACAGGACGCCTTAGCGAGCAGTTCTTC.

The rearrangement uses TRBV19 and TRBJ1-2, with 8 positions matching TRBD1. The CDR3 runs to 13 residues. V shed 6 bases and J 5 bases; nucleotides not matched to a gene: 5. Germline loops: CDR1 LNHDA, CDR2 SQIVND (reference sequence). The CDR3 reads CASSQTGAYGYTF. CDR3 nucleotides: TGTGCCAGTAGCCAGACAGGGGCTTATGGCTACACCTTC. The entire variable domain, with the rest obtained from reference TRBV19 and TRBJ1-2, is as follows: DGGITQSPKYLFRKEGQNVTLSCEQNLNHDAMYWYRQDPGQGLRLIYYSQIVNDFQKGDIAEGYSVSREKKESFPLTVTSAQKNPTAFYLCASSQTGAYGYTFGSGTRLTVV.

This chain connects TRBV21-1 to TRBJ2-7; the tabulated D call, TRBD1, remains unverified against the DNA. TRBV21-1 is shown as a pseudogene. The CDR3 has 16 residues. CDR3 bases: TGTGCCAGCAGCACACCGGGACAGGGGACCCCCTACGAGCAGTACGTC. As protein: CASSTPGQGTPYEQYV.

V usage is TRBV7-9 and J usage is TRBJ1-2; 9 positions match TRBD1. The V gene end was trimmed by 1 base and the J gene end by 5 bases; junction bases not matched to a gene: 5. Germline V gives CDR1 SEHNR, CDR2 FQNEAQ (reference sequence). This CDR3 comprises 15 residues. The CDR3 sequence is CASSLGGQGLYGYTF. The CDR3 DNA reads as TGTGCCAGCAGCTTAGGGGGACAGGGCTTATATGGCTACACCTTC.

The chain recombines TRBV7-9 with TRBJ2-1, with 10 bases fitting TRBD2. The CDR3 consists of 18 residues. Looked up from germline, CDR1 is SEHNR and CDR2 is FQNEAQ (reference sequence). J was trimmed by 3 bases and V by 9 bases; bases with no gene match: 17. CDR3 residues: CASHRLAGAGMSYNEQFF. CDR3 DNA sequence: TGTGCCAGTCACCGGCTAGCGGGAGCTGGGATGAGCTACAATGAGCAGTTCTTC. The variable domain in full, with the rest retrieved from reference TRBV7-9 and TRBJ2-1, is DTGVSQNPRHKITKRGQNVTFRCDPISEHNRLYWYRQTLGQGPEFLTYFQNEAQLEKSRLLSDRFSAERPKGSFSTLEIQRTEQGDSAMYLCASHRLAGAGMSYNEQFFGPGTRLTVL.

The V call is TRBV6-6, the J call TRBJ2-7; 10 bases align to TRBD2. The length of the CDR3 is 15 residues. Germline assignment: CDR1 MNHNY and CDR2 SVGAGI (reference sequence). With V trimmed by 6 bases and J by 3 bases, 8 bases remained unmatched. CDR3: CASRTSGGEHYEQYV. The CDR3, as DNA: TGTGCCAGCAGAACGAGCGGGGGGGAACACTACGAGCAGTACGTC.

V and J are TRBV29-1 and TRBJ1-4; 8 nucleotides agree with TRBD1. V gave up 7 bases and J gave up 4 bases; unmatched junction bases: 5. The length of the CDR3 is 13 residues. Germline V gene sequence: CDR1 SQVTM, CDR2 ANQGSEA. CDR3 coding DNA: TGCAGCGGTCAGGGGGCCGTTAATGAAAAACTGTTTTTT. Translation gives CSGQGAVNEKLFF.

J is TRBJ2-1 and V is TRBV7-9, with D possibly being TRBD2 (5 bases). V was trimmed by 3 bases and J by 10 bases, leaving 13 bases between them. In germline, CDR1 is SEHNR, CDR2 FQNEAQ (reference sequence). The CDR3 is 13 amino acids. In DNA, the CDR3 is TGTGCCAGCAGCTTGGACTCCGGATGGGAGCAGTTCTTC. Translated: CASSLDSGWEQFF.